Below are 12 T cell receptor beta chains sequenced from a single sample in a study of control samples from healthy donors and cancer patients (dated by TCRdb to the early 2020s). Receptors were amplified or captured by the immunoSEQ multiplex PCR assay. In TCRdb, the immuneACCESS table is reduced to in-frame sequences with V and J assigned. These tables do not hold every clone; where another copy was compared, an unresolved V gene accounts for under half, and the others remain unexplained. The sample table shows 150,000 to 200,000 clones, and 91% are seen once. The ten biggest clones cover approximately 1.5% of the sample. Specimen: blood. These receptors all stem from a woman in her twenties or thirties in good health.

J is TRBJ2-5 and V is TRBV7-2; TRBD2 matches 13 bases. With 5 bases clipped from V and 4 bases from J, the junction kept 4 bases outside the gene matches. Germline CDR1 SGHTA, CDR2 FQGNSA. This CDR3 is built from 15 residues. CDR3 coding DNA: TGTGCCAGCAGCCCATGGACTAGCGGGGGAGAGACCCAGTACTTC. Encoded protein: CASSPWTSGGETQYF.

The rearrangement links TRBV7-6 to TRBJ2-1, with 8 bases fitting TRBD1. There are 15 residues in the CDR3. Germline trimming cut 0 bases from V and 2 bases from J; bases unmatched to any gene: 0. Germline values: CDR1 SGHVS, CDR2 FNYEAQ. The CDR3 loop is CASSLAGQAYNEQFF. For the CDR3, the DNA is TGTGCCAGCAGCTTAGCGGGACAGGCCTACAATGAGCAGTTCTTC. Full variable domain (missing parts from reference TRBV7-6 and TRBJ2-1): GAGVSQSPRYKVTKRGQDVALRCDPISGHVSLYWYRQALGQGPEFLTYFNYEAQQDKSGLPNDRFSAERPEGSISTLTIQRTEQRDSAMYRCASSLAGQAYNEQFFGPGTRLTVL.

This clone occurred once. The CDR3 sequence: CASSPGSSGYTF. The CDR3 nucleotides are TGTGCCAGCAGCCCCGGGAGCTCCGGCTACACCTTC. This chain connects TRBV11-2 to TRBJ1-2; D ambiguous. Germline-derived CDR1 and CDR2 are SGHAT and FQNNGV. Trimming pared 5 bases from V and 8 bases from J, leaving 12 bases between. This CDR3 region has 12 residues.

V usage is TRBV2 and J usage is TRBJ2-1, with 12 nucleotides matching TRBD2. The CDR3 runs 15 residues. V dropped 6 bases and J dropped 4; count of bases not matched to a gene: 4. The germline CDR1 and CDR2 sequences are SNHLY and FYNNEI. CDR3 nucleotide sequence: TGTGCCAGCAGGACTAGCGGGAGTATATACAATGAGCAGTTCTTC. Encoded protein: CASRTSGSIYNEQFF.

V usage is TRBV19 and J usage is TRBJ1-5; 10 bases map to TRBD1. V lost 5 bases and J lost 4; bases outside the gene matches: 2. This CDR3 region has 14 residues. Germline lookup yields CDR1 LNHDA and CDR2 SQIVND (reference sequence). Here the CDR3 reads CASSEDRGNQPQHF. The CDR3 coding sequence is TGTGCCAGTAGTGAGGACAGGGGGAATCAGCCCCAGCATTTT.

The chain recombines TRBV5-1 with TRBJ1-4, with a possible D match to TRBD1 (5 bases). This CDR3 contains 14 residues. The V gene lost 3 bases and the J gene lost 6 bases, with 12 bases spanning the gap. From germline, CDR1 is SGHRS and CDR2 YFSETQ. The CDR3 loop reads CASSSGTTYEKLFF. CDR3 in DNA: TGCGCCAGCAGCTCCGGGACCACATATGAAAAACTGTTTTTT.

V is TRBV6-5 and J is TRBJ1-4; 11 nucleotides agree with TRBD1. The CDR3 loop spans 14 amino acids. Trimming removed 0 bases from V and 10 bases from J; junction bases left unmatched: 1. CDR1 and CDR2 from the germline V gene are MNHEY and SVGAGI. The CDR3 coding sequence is TGTGCCAGCAGTTACTCCGGGACAGGGGGAAAACTGTTTTTT. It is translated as CASSYSGTGGKLFF.

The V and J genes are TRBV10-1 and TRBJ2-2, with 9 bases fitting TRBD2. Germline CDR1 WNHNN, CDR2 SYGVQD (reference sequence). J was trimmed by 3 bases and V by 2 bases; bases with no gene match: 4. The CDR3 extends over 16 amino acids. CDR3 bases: TGCGCCAGCAGTGAGAGGGTAGCGGGGGACACCGGGGAGCTGTTTTTT. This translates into CASSERVAGDTGELFF.

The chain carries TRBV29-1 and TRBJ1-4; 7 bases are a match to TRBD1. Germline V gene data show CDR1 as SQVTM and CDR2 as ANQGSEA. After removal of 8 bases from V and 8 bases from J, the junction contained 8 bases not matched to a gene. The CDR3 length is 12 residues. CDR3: CSIRDSGEKLFF. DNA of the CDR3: TGCAGCATTCGGGACAGTGGGGAAAAACTGTTTTTT.

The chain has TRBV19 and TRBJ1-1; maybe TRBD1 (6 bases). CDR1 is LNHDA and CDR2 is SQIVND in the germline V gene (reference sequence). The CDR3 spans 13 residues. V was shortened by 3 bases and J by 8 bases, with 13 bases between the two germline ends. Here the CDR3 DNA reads TGTGCCAGTAGTATCGCCACCGGGACAGAAGCTTTCTTT. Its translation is CASSIATGTEAFF.

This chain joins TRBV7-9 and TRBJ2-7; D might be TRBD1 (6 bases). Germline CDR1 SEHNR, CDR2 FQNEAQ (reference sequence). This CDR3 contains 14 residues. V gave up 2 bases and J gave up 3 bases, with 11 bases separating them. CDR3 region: CASSLMGQIYEQYF. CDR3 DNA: TGTGCCAGCAGCTTAATGGGACAAATCTACGAGCAGTACTTC.

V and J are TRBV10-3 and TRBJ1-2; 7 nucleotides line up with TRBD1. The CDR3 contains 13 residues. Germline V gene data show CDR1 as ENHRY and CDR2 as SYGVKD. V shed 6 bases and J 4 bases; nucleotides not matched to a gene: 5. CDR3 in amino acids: CAISPGQTYGYTF. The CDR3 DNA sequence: TGTGCCATCAGCCCGGGACAGACCTATGGCTACACCTTC.